This T cell receptor (beta chain) was documented in a study of blood T cells in healthy people across ages. Only a few counts were recorded for this clonotype. Then a second PCR, running roughly 7 to 12 cycles, was carried out with a sample-barcoded 5' primer and a J-beta primer mix. TCRdb re-derived calls from the 5' RACE reads in MiXCR, one entry per CDR3 protein. The profile shows about 800,000 distinct CDR3 sequences, roughly 50% of them singletons. CDR1 KGHSH and CDR2 LQKENI come from the germline V gene. Trimming pared 3 bases from V and 2 bases from J, leaving 8 bases between. The CDR3 extends over 15 amino acids.

The chain employs TRBV18 and TRBJ2-6; D call uncertain. This TCR came from a man aged 25 to 45 in good health. Specimen: blood. The CDR3 DNA reads TGTGCCAGCTCACCTTCGATACCTGGGGCCAACGTCCTGACTTTC. This encodes CASSPSIPGANVLTF.